This T cell receptor beta chain was obtained from a study of identical twins. The CDR3 has 15 residues. Trimming removed 4 bases from V and 0 bases from J, with 11 bases in between. Germline values: CDR1 ENHRY, CDR2 SYGVKD. TCRdb ran MiXCR on the 5' RACE reads and lists one entry per CDR3 protein. The profile covers 500,000 to 600,000 distinct CDR3 sequences, with under 25% appearing a single time and under 0.95% taken by the ten largest. These data also formed part of another study, on T cells expressing NK-cell markers.

Sequencing input: CD4+ T cells sorted from blood. The chain couples TRBV10-3 to TRBJ2-3; no definite D call. The receptor was derived from a woman aged 18-29 years in good health. CDR3: CAISVSDTSTDTQYF. The CDR3, as DNA: TGTGCCATCAGTGTAAGCGATACTAGCACAGATACGCAGTATTTT.